This TCR beta chain appears in the sequencing data of a study of T cell responses to AZD1222 COVID-19 vaccine. Study-wide results and caveats: Reports say nearly half of spike-specific TCRs go after unmutated variant regions. The number of AZD1222 recipients seropositive at baseline was only five to seven. Without day 14 samples, only post-peak T cell repertoires were studied. Clonal diversity may have been underestimated in mostly white British donors.

CDR1 and CDR2 from the germline V gene are SGHRS and YFSETQ. This CDR3 spans 18 amino acids. V was pared by 0 bases and J by 1 base, with 7 bases of the junction left unmatched. Profiled with immunoSEQ multiplex PCR; TCRdb holds only in-frame clones, not every one. The sample has roughly 130,000 clones; approximately 88% are singletons. About this clone itself: Its matching antigen is unknown.

This receptor was obtained from an adult in good health. Here the sequenced sample was peripheral blood, taken on day 0 of AZD1222 vaccination. The chain carries TRBV5-1 and TRBJ2-2, with 9 bases lining up with TRBD1. CDR3 sequence reads: CASSLGQGGSMNTGELFF. The CDR3 DNA reads as TGCGCCAGCAGCTTGGGACAGGGGGGATCCATGAACACCGGGGAGCTGTTTTTT.